This T cell receptor beta chain came from a study of blood T cell repertoires in COVID-19. In the study overall: COVID-19 samples, acute and convalescent, were from the United States, Italy and Spain. PBMCs, B-cell-depleted T cells, or T cells provided the cDNA or gDNA that made up the material.

The repertoire was sequenced with immunoSEQ multiplex PCR; TCRdb's copy has only in-frame clones and lacks some. Of about 240,000 clones in the sample, around 86% were seen once. Across 24 US areas, participants ranged in age from about 18 to 100 years. Cohorts were determined from participant-reported clinical history. CDR1 and CDR2 from the germline V gene are SQVTM and ANQGSEA. With 7 bases removed from V and 4 bases from J, the gap between germline ends came to 16 bases. The CDR3 runs 13 residues. This chain connects TRBV29-1 to TRBJ1-1; D might be TRBD1 (6 bases). The source is a woman aged 40 to 50 with acute COVID-19. The sequencing sample was made of PBMCs or T cells enriched from blood (not recorded which). The CDR3 is CSALVRGGTEAFF. The CDR3 coding sequence is TGCAGCGCCCTGGTGCGAGGGGGCACTGAAGCTTTCTTT.